This paragraph reports one T cell receptor beta chain. Its antigen remains unknown. The data stem from a study of T cells expressing NK-cell markers. About the research overall: All TCR beta repertoires analysed originated from sorted CD3+CD56+NKG2C+, CD3+CD56+NKG2C- and CD3+CD56-NKG2C+ T cells. The study sequenced eight donors, seven HCMV-seropositive and one seronegative.

UMI-tagged 5'RACE template switching yielded the TCR beta cDNA. Each CDR3 protein gets one entry in TCRdb, which reprocessed the 5' RACE reads and gives no DNA. This sample's table has about 540,000 distinct CDR3 sequences. This CDR3 spans 16 amino acids. CDR1 is MGHRA and CDR2 is YSYEKL in the germline V gene. Findings and caveats of the study: The contribution of dominant NKG2C+ clonotypes to CD8+ T cells in more than five donors was 1.0-7.0%.

This sequence joins TRBV4-1 and TRBJ1-5; the TRBD1 assignment by TCRdb is unverifiable without DNA. What was sequenced was blood T cells: a sorted CD56 or NKG2C T cell subset, CD4+ or CD8+ T cells, or bulk PBMC T cells (not recorded which). This receptor was obtained from a young man in good health. CDR3 protein: CASSQDRGTGNQPQHF.